Detailed here is one TCR beta chain. This clonotype came up once. Its target antigen remains unknown. Base-call qualities are not available, and no considerably larger clone is one nucleotide away. Just one read gives weak support. V is cut back by 6 bases and J by 13 bases, with 15 bases in the junction unmatched. Spanning cysteine to phenylalanine, the CDR3 consists of 14 amino acids. This entry keeps only the CDR3 DNA: 42 bases, framed from base 1. CDR1 SQVTM and CDR2 ANQGSEA are derived from the germline V gene. The data were obtained in a study of Graves' ophthalmopathy and Graves' hyperthyroidism (dated 2018 in TCRdb). About the study as a whole: Peripheral blood was collected at initial diagnosis, prior to any treatment. The study used signatures of the TCR beta repertoire to tell Graves' ophthalmopathy apart from Graves' hyperthyroidism and to predict which patients would progress to ophthalmopathy. In total, some 130 blood samples were TCR-sequenced: approximately 42 ophthalmopathy, around 75 hyperthyroidism and some 17 hyperthyroidism-to-ophthalmopathy patients. To explore V-J signatures that distinguish ophthalmopathy from hyperthyroidism, a discovery set of 95 to 100 patients was enrolled, made up of approximately 45 with ophthalmopathy and fewer than 60 with stable hyperthyroidism. An independent validation cohort comprised around 19 hyperthyroidism patients and about 16 patients who later progressed from hyperthyroidism to ophthalmopathy. In over five hyperthyroidism patients, T-cell repertoires of thyroid tissue and blood were compared. After sampling, hyperthyroidism patients received methimazole starting at 30 mg daily, and ophthalmopathy patients received high-dose intravenous methylprednisolone.

Results the study describes overall, beyond this receptor: In cross-validation, the 13-signature model distinguished ophthalmopathy from stable hyperthyroidism with approximately 88% sensitivity and roughly 81% specificity, and in the test set the corresponding values were around 80% and 75%. Among expanded thyroid clonotypes with frequency above 0.001, most also showed up in blood, which suggests that blood repertoires may reflect the thyroid immune response. No statistical method was used to set the sample size in advance, and the investigators knew which group each participant was assigned to. In validation, the model predicted ophthalmopathy progression with 55% to 71% sensitivity and roughly 72% specificity; some twelve predicted patients were CT-confirmed with GO in a median of about 7.1 months.

For repertoire sequencing, TCR beta CDR3 regions were amplified from RNA transcripts. The first round was an RT-PCR using HTBI primers with the Qiagen OneStep RT-PCR kit, and this first round was followed by a second-round multiplex PCR, then size selection and purification. Sequencing of the libraries was carried out on an Illumina HiSeq2000 in paired-end mode with 100 bp reads. Concerning the study's data processing: SOAPnuke was used for read processing, and reads with adapters, uncalled bases, a mean Phred below 15, or no exact constant-primer or identifier match were discarded. COPE v1.2.5 was used to merge the high-quality paired reads. Clonotypes were defined as unique nucleotide sequences and were aligned to IMGT TRB V, D and J references using MiTCR v1.1. The analysis was limited to V-J combinations with a frequency above 0.0001, which together covered roughly 99% of the repertoires. For each V-J combination, a TCR clonal expansion and chaos score was defined as the ratio of F50 clonal expansion to chaos observed in the TCRdist matrix. Welch's t-statistics and random forest were used to reduce features to about a dozen V-J combinations, which were fed into a naive Bayes classifier. The similarity between thyroid and blood repertoires was quantified using the Morisita-Horn index. TCRdb reran the public reads through fastp at Q25 and MiXCR, keeping productive beta chains. Rows with a matching CDR3 protein are joined into one entry that keeps the most common DNA and genes. The V and J calls follow TCRdb's processing rather than the paper's. The sample includes about 700,000 distinct CDR3 sequences, with about 41% observed a single time. The ten most abundant clones make up more than 3% of the sample.

The ophthalmopathy patients had moderately to severely active disease, with a Clinical Activity Score of 3 or higher, a NOSPECS grade of 4 or higher, and a disease duration of less than 3 months. Patients were excluded if they had other autoimmune diseases, uncontrolled infections, pregnancy or lactation. Clinical symptoms, serum thyroxine, TRAb, thyroid ultrasound and orbital computed tomography were used for diagnosis. Using Ficoll-Paque density gradient centrifugation, PBMCs were isolated from approximately 11 ml of fresh peripheral blood. Total RNA was extracted using Trizol reagent, and RNA quality was checked on an Agilent 2100 Bioanalyzer.

This clonotype was obtained from an adult man with Graves' ophthalmopathy. Sequencing was carried out using peripheral blood. The chain employs TRBV29-1 and TRBJ1-1; 12 nucleotides in the junction match TRBD1. The DNA is as follows: TGCAGCGTCCGAGGTAGCGGGACAGGGGGCGTTTTTTTCTTT. The encoded protein is CSVRGSGTGGVFFF.